Listed here are 14 T cell receptor beta chains from one sample, sequenced in a study of cytomegalovirus exposure and HLA in healthy donors. The protocol was immunoSEQ multiplex PCR, while the TCRdb copy is restricted to in-frame clones and leaves out a portion. Found here are around 130,000 clones, roughly nine tenths of them singletons; the top ten hold about 3.5%. The sample was PBMCs. These receptors came from a man younger than 40 in good health and CMV-seronegative.

The V and J genes are TRBV7-9 and TRBJ2-7; weak D call: TRBD1 (5 bases). The V gene lost 5 bases and the J gene lost 1 base, with 18 bases spanning the gap. The CDR3 contains 16 residues. Germline CDR1 SEHNR, CDR2 FQNEAQ (reference sequence). The CDR3 loop is CASSPPEPAGSYEQYF. Here the CDR3 DNA reads TGTGCCAGCAGCCCCCCCGAGCCGGCAGGGTCCTACGAGCAGTACTTC.

The J gene is TRBJ2-1, the V gene TRBV5-1; no firm D call. The length of the CDR3 is 15 residues. Germline V gene lookup returns CDR1 SGHRS and CDR2 YFSETQ. V lost 4 bases and J lost 3, with 14 bases in between. CDR3 loop: CASSLIRSYYNEQFF. CDR3 DNA sequence: TGCGCCAGCAGCCTTATTAGGAGTTACTACAATGAGCAGTTCTTC. The whole variable domain, filled in from reference TRBV5-1 and TRBJ2-1, reads KAGVTQTPRYLIKTRGQQVTLSCSPISGHRSVSWYQQTPGQGLQFLFEYFSETQRNKGNFPGRFSGRQFSNSRSEMNVSTLELGDSALYLCASSLIRSYYNEQFFGPGTRLTVL.

The chain recombines TRBV5-1 with TRBJ1-1; no reliable D call. CDR1 is SGHRS and CDR2 is YFSETQ in the germline V gene. The V and J ends lost 4 bases and 6 bases respectively, with 16 bases between them. The CDR3 loop spans 14 amino acids. The CDR3 nucleotides read TGCGCCAGCAGCCCGGAGGTGGGAAGGGCTGAAGCTTTCTTT. It is translated as CASSPEVGRAEAFF.

This chain joins TRBV2 and TRBJ2-2; TRBD2 aligns across 10 bases. The CDR3 runs 16 residues. Trimming at V came to 6 bases and at J to 2 bases, leaving 6 bases not matched to a gene. Per the germline V gene, CDR1 is SNHLY and CDR2 is FYNNEI. This CDR3 is CASSLSGGANTGELFF. CDR3 sequence (DNA): TGTGCCAGCAGCCTCAGCGGGGGGGCAAACACCGGGGAGCTGTTTTTT.

The chain has TRBV19 and TRBJ1-2, with D unresolved. The CDR3 has 15 residues. Per germline, CDR1 LNHDA and CDR2 SQIVND (reference sequence). V lost 3 bases and J 5 bases, leaving 16 bases between the germline ends. CDR3 region: CASSITRSPPYGYTF. In DNA form, the CDR3 reads TGTGCCAGTAGTATCACCAGGTCCCCTCCTTATGGCTACACCTTC.

As to this clone: The germline gene is not matched at one end of the junction; a read error may be the cause. The chain joins TRBV7-3 to TRBJ2-3, with 9 nucleotides matching TRBD2. CDR1 is SGHTA and CDR2 is FQGTGA in the germline V gene. CDR3 length: 14 residues. CDR3 bases: TGTGCCAGCAGCTCCGGGACTAGCAAAGATACGCAGTATTTT. It encodes CASSSGTSKDTQYF.

CDR3 region: CASSPDRVTKGINEKLFF. Written as DNA, the CDR3 is TGTGCCAGTAGCCCGGACAGGGTGACAAAGGGGATTAATGAAAAACTGTTTTTT. The V and J genes are TRBV19 and TRBJ1-4; the match to TRBD1 covers 8 bases. V lost 6 bases and J lost 4; bases outside the gene matches: 16. Per the germline V gene, CDR1 is LNHDA and CDR2 is SQIVND (reference sequence). This CDR3 has 18 residues.

V usage is TRBV2 and J usage is TRBJ1-2; D is unresolved. Trimming cost V 0 bases and J 8 bases, with 10 bases left between them. The CDR3 is 13 residues long. The V gene's germline CDR1 is SNHLY and CDR2 FYNNEI. CDR3: CASSEARGLGYTF. The CDR3 region has the DNA TGTGCCAGCAGTGAAGCACGGGGTTTGGGCTACACCTTC. The entire variable domain, with the rest obtained from reference TRBV2 and TRBJ1-2, is as follows: EPEVTQTPSHQVTQMGQEVILRCVPISNHLYFYWYRQILGQKVEFLVSFYNNEISEKSEIFDDQFSVERPDGSNFTLKIRSTKLEDSAMYFCASSEARGLGYTFGSGTRLTVV.

This chain connects TRBV7-9 to TRBJ1-2, with D possibly matching TRBD1 (5 bases). Trimming removed 1 base at V and 2 bases at J, with 8 bases between. The germline CDR1 and CDR2 sequences are SEHNR and FQNEAQ (reference sequence). This CDR3 has 14 amino acids. The CDR3 DNA follows: TGTGCCAGCAGCTTAGTCGGGGGAAACTATGGCTACACCTTC. Translation: CASSLVGGNYGYTF.

The rearrangement links TRBV11-2 to TRBJ2-1; 7 nucleotides align to TRBD1. This CDR3 has 15 amino acids. Trimming at V came to 4 bases and at J to 0 bases, leaving 3 bases not matched to a gene. Germline CDR1 reads SGHAT; CDR2 reads FQNNGV. The DNA for the CDR3 is TGTGCCAGCAGCTGGGGACAGAGCTCCTACAATGAGCAGTTCTTC. Its protein product is CASSWGQSSYNEQFF.

The genes are TRBV5-1 and TRBJ2-2, with TRBD2 as a possible D gene (6 bases). The CDR3 extends over 14 amino acids. Germline V gene data show CDR1 as SGHRS and CDR2 as YFSETQ. The V and J ends lost 0 bases and 7 bases respectively, with 10 bases between them. CDR3 DNA: TGCGCCAGCAGCTTGGCGGGGGTCCTCGGGGAGCTGTTTTTT. Amino acids: CASSLAGVLGELFF.

J is TRBJ2-2 and V is TRBV5-4, with TRBD2 identical over 7 bases. This CDR3 has 11 residues. With V trimmed by 10 bases and J by 6 bases, 3 bases remained unmatched. Germline V lookup: CDR1 SGHNT, CDR2 YYREEE (reference sequence). The CDR3, as DNA: TGTGCCGTGAGCGGGGCCGGGGAGCTGTTTTTT. Translation: CAVSGAGELFF.

The V and J genes are TRBV27 and TRBJ1-3; 7 bases fit TRBD1. The CDR3 extends over 15 amino acids. CDR1 is MNHEY, CDR2 SMNVEV, per germline (reference sequence). J was trimmed by 0 bases and V by 4 bases; bases with no gene match: 3. CDR3 sequence: CASSSGTDSGNTIYF. The CDR3 DNA reads TGTGCCAGCAGTTCAGGGACAGACTCTGGAAACACCATATATTTT.

This chain connects TRBV7-2 to TRBJ2-2; 10 bases agree with TRBD1. J lost 4 bases, V lost 5 bases, and 4 bases had no gene match. The CDR3 runs 15 residues. CDR1 and CDR2 (germline): SGHTA, FQGNSA. The CDR3 nucleotides read TGTGCCAGCAGCCGACAGGGGGCGGGCACCGGGGAGCTGTTTTTT. This sequence encodes CASSRQGAGTGELFF. The full variable domain, with the rest looked up from reference TRBV7-2 and TRBJ2-2, is GAGVSQSPSNKVTEKGKDVELRCDPISGHTALYWYRQSLGQGLEFLIYFQGNSAPDKSGLPSDRFSAERTGGSVSTLTIQRTQQEDSAVYLCASSRQGAGTGELFFGEGSRLTVL.